These T cell receptor beta chains were read from a single sample in a study of T cell repertoires in cytomegalovirus infection. Their recognized antigens are unknown. TCRdb independently ran MiXCR on the reads; one entry per CDR3 protein. This sample has 68,000 or so distinct CDR3 sequences, with 20% to 25% found just once. Sequencing used PBMCs, sequenced either directly or after in vitro stimulation (not recorded which). All receptors derive from a human donor in good health (CMV status not recorded). Some clones in this sample may be carry-over from other donors' samples. CDR3s include the opening cysteine and the closing phenylalanine or tryptophan. The D gene is left open where the match is weak. Clone size, where shown, is once, few, many, or a class for clones that have expanded.

d_call: NA
clone_size: few
v_call: TRBV7-9
j_call: TRBJ2-7
cdr3_aa: CASSRNYEQYF
cdr3_nt: TGTGCCAGCAGCCGAAACTACGAGCAGTACTTC

d_call: NA
clone_size: NA
v_call: TRBV12-3/TRBV12-4
j_call: TRBJ2-3
cdr3_aa: CATVGVVDTQYF
cdr3_nt: TGTGCCACCGTTGGGGTGGTAGATACGCAGTATTTT

d_call: NA
clone_size: NA
v_call: TRBV7-6
j_call: TRBJ2-7
cdr3_aa: CASSLRGPYEQYF
cdr3_nt: TGTGCCAGCAGCTTAAGAGGGCCTTACGAGCAGTACTTC

d_call: TRBD2
clone_size: NA
v_call: TRBV19
j_call: TRBJ2-2
cdr3_aa: CASSISTSLVITGELFF
cdr3_nt: TGTGCCAGTAGTATCTCGACTAGCTTGGTCATCACTGGGGAGCTGTTTTTT

d_call: TRBD1
clone_size: NA
v_call: TRBV27
j_call: TRBJ1-5
cdr3_aa: CASSHYAIPGQGNQPQHF
cdr3_nt: TGTGCCAGCAGTCACTATGCGATCCCGGGACAGGGGAATCAGCCCCAGCATTTT

d_call: NA
clone_size: many
v_call: TRBV7-2
j_call: TRBJ2-3
cdr3_aa: CAVRGAVDTQYF
cdr3_nt: TGTGCGGTCCGGGGCGCCGTCGATACGCAGTATTTT

d_call: TRBD2
clone_size: few
v_call: TRBV29-1
j_call: TRBJ2-1
cdr3_aa: CSGRTSGSNYRSYNEQFF
cdr3_nt: TGCAGCGGACGGACTAGCGGGAGTAACTACAGGTCCTACAATGAGCAGTTCTTC

d_call: NA
clone_size: few
v_call: TRBV10-3
j_call: TRBJ2-1
cdr3_aa: CATGSVEGTYNEQFF
cdr3_nt: TGTGCCACCGGTTCGGTGGAGGGGACATACAATGAGCAGTTCTTC

d_call: NA
clone_size: NA
v_call: TRBV12-3/TRBV12-4
j_call: TRBJ1-1
cdr3_aa: CASSSGVNTEASF
cdr3_nt: TGTGCCAGCAGTTCCGGGGTTAACACTGAAGCTTCCTTT

d_call: NA
clone_size: many
v_call: TRBV7-6
j_call: TRBJ2-1
cdr3_aa: CASSPGLRKRNEQFF
cdr3_nt: TGTGCCAGCAGCCCGGGACTTCGCAAAAGGAATGAGCAGTTCTTC

d_call: NA
clone_size: many
v_call: TRBV6-5
j_call: TRBJ1-2
cdr3_aa: CASRRGQDGYGYTF
cdr3_nt: TGTGCCAGCAGAAGGGGCCAGGATGGGTATGGCTACACCTTC

d_call: TRBD1
clone_size: many
v_call: TRBV7-6
j_call: TRBJ1-1
cdr3_aa: CASSRGQGSTEAFF
cdr3_nt: TGTGCCAGCAGCCGGGGACAGGGAAGTACTGAAGCTTTCTTT

d_call: TRBD1
clone_size: many
v_call: TRBV7-2
j_call: TRBJ1-4
cdr3_aa: CASSYDRGNNEKLFF
cdr3_nt: TGTGCCAGCAGCTACGACAGGGGCAATAATGAAAAACTGTTTTTT

d_call: TRBD2
clone_size: few
v_call: TRBV6-1
j_call: TRBJ2-6
cdr3_aa: CASAGLAGEAGANVLTF
cdr3_nt: TGTGCCAGCGCGGGACTAGCGGGAGAGGCTGGGGCCAACGTCCTGACTTTC

d_call: NA
clone_size: few
v_call: TRBV7-2
j_call: TRBJ1-3
cdr3_aa: CASSLGVGISGNTIYF
cdr3_nt: TGTGCCAGCAGCTTAGGGGTCGGGATCTCTGGAAACACCATATATTTT

d_call: NA
clone_size: NA
v_call: TRBV19
j_call: TRBJ2-2
cdr3_aa: CASSAYRRTGELFF
cdr3_nt: TGTGCCAGTAGTGCGTACCGAAGAACCGGGGAGCTGTTTTTT

d_call: NA
clone_size: few
v_call: TRBV15
j_call: TRBJ2-1
cdr3_aa: CATSPEGGGGSSYNEQFF
cdr3_nt: TGTGCCACCAGCCCCGAGGGCGGAGGGGGCTCCTCATACAATGAGCAGTTCTTC

d_call: NA
clone_size: many
v_call: TRBV7-2
j_call: TRBJ2-3
cdr3_aa: CASSLQRAGGTDTQYF
cdr3_nt: TGTGCCAGCAGCTTACAGAGGGCAGGAGGCACAGATACGCAGTATTTT

d_call: TRBD2
clone_size: NA
v_call: TRBV12-3/TRBV12-4
j_call: TRBJ2-2
cdr3_aa: CASRGAAGKNTGELFF
cdr3_nt: TGTGCCAGCAGGGGCGCAGCGGGGAAGAACACCGGGGAGCTGTTTTTT

d_call: TRBD1
clone_size: many
v_call: TRBV7-2
j_call: TRBJ2-2
cdr3_aa: CASSFSGQGGTGELFF
cdr3_nt: TGTGCCAGCAGCTTTTCGGGACAGGGGGGTACCGGGGAGCTGTTTTTT

d_call: TRBD1
clone_size: NA
v_call: TRBV6-2/TRBV6-3
j_call: TRBJ2-5
cdr3_aa: CASSLRGTGILETQYF
cdr3_nt: TGTGCCAGCAGTTTACGAGGGACAGGGATATTGGAGACCCAGTACTTC